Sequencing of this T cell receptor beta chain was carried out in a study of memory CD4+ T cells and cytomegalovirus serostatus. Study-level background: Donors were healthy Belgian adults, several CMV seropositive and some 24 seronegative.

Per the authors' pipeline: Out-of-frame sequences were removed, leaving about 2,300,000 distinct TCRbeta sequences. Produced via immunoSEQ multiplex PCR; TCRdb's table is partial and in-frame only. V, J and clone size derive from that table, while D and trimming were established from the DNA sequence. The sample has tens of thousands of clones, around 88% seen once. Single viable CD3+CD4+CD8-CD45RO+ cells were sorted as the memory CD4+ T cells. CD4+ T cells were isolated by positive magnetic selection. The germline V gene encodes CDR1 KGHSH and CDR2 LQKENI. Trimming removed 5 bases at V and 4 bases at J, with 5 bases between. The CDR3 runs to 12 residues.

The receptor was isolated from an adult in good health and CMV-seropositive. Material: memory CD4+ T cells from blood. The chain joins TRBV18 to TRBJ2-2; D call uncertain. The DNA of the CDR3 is TGTGCCAGCTCAGCACTCACCGGGGAGCTGTTTTTT. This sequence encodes CASSALTGELFF.